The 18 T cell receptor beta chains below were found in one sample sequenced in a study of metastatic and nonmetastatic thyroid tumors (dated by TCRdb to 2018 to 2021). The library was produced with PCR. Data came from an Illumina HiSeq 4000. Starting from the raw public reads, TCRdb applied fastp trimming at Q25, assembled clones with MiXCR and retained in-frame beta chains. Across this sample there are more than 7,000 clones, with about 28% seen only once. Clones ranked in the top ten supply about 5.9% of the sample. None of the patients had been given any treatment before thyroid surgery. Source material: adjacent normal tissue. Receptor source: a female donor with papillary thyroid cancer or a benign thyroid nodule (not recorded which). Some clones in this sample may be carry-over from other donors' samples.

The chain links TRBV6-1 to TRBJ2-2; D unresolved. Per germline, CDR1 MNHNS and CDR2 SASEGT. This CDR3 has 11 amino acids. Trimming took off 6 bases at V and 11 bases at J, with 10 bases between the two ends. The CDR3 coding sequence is TGTGCCAGCAGCACCGCCAGAGAGCTGTTTTTT. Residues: CASSTARELFF.

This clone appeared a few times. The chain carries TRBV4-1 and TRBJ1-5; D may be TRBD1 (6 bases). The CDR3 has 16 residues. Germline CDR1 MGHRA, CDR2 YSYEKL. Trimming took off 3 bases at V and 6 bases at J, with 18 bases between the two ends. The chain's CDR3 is CASSQIAQGSGQPQHF. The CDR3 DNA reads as TGCGCCAGCAGCCAGATCGCACAGGGCTCGGGTCAGCCCCAGCATTTT.

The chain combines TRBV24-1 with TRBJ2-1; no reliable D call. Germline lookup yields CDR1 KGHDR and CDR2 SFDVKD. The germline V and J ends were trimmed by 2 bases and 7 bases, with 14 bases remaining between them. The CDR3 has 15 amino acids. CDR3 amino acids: CATSDSTGRRNEQFF. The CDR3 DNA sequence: TGTGCCACCAGTGATTCTACGGGTCGACGGAATGAGCAGTTCTTC.

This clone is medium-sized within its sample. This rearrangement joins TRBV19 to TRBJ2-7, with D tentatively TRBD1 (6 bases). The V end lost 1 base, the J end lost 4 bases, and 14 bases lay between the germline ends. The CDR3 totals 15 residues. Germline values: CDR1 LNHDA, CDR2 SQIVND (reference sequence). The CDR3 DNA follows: TGTGCCAGTAGTATAGCACAGGGAACCCGATACGAGCAGTACTTC. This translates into CASSIAQGTRYEQYF.

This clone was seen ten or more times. CDR3 nucleotides: TGTGCCAGCAGCGTCGACACATACTCTGGAAACACCATATATTTT. Protein: CASSVDTYSGNTIYF. V and J are TRBV11-1 and TRBJ1-3; D unclear. V dropped 5 bases and J dropped 0 bases, with 11 bases sitting between them. CDR3 length: 15 amino acids. Germline assignment: CDR1 SGHAT and CDR2 FQDESV (reference sequence).

The CDR3 region has the DNA TGCGCCAGCAGCTTGGAAGTTATGGAAACAAACATGGGAAACACCATATATTTT. Translated, it gives CASSLEVMETNMGNTIYF. The rearrangement links TRBV5-1 to TRBJ1-3; D is undetermined. Germline CDR1 SGHRS, CDR2 YFSETQ. This CDR3 spans 18 amino acids. The V and J ends lost 0 bases and 4 bases respectively, with 20 bases between them.

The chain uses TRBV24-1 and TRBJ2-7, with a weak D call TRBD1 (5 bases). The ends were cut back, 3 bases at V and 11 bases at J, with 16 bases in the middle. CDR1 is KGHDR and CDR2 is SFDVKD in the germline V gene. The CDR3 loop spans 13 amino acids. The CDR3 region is CATSDQAGIKEYF. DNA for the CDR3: TGTGCCACCAGTGATCAAGCAGGGATAAAAGAGTACTTC.

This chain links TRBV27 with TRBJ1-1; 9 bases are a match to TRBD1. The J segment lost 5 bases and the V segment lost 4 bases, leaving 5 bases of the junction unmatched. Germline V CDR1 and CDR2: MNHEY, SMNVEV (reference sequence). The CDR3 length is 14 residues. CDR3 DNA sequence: TGTGCCAGCAGTTGGGGACAGGGACGGACTGAAGCTTTCTTT. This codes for CASSWGQGRTEAFF.

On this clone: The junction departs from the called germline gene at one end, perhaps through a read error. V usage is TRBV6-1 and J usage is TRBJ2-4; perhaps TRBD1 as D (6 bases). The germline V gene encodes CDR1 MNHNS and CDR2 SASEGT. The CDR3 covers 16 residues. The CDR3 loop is CVSSEEKAGAENVQYF. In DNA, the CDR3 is TGTGTCAGCAGTGAAGAGAAGGCAGGGGCCGAAAACGTTCAGTACTTC.

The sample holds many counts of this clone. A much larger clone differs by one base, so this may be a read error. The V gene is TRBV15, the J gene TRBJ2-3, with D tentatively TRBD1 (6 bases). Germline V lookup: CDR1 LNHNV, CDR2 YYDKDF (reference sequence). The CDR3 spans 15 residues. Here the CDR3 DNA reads TGTGCCACCAGCACCCTACCAGGGGCCACAGATACGCGGTATTTT. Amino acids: CATSTLPGATDTRYF.

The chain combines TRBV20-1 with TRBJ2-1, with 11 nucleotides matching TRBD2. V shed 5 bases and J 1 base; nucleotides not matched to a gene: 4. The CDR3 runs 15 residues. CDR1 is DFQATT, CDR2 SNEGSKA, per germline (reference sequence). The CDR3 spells CSAWTSGQSYNEQFF. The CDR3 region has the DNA TGCAGTGCTTGGACTAGCGGGCAATCCTACAATGAGCAGTTCTTC.

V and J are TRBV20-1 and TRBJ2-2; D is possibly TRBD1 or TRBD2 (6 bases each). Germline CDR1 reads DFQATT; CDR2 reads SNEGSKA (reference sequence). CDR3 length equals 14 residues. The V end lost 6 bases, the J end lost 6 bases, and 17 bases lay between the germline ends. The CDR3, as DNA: TGCAGTGCCCCGATGGGGGGCAGGGCCGGGGAGCTGTTTTTT. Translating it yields CSAPMGGRAGELFF.

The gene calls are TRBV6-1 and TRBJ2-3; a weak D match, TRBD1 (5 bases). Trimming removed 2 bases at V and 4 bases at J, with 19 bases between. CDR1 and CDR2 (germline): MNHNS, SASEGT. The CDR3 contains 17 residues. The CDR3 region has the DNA TGTGCCAGCAGTGAATGGGGCTACTTGGGGCGGCCAGATACGCAGTATTTT. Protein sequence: CASSEWGYLGRPDTQYF.

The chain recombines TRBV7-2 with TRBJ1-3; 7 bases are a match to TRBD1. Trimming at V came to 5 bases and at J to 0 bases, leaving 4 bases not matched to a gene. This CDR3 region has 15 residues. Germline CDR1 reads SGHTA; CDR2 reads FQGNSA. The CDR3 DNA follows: TGTGCCAGCAGCGGCCGGGACAGCTCTGGAAACACCATATATTTT. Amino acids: CASSGRDSSGNTIYF.

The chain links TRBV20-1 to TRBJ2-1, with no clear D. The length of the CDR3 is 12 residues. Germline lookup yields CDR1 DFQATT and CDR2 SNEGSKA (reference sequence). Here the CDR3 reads CRPESSYNEQFF. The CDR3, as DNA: TGCAGACCAGAGAGCTCCTACAATGAGCAGTTCTTC.

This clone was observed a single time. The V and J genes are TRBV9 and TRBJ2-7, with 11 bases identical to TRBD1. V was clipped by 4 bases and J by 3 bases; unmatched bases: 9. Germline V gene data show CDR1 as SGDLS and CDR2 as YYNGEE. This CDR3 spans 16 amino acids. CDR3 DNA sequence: TGTGCCAGCAGCCCCAGGAGGGACAGGGGGAACTACGAGCAGTACTTC. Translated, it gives CASSPRRDRGNYEQYF.

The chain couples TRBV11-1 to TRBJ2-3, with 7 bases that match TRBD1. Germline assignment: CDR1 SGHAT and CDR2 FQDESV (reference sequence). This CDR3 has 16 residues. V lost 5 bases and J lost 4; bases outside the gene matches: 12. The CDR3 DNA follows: TGTGCCAGCAGCCCTACAGGGGATGCTAGGGCAGATACGCAGTATTTT. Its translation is CASSPTGDARADTQYF.

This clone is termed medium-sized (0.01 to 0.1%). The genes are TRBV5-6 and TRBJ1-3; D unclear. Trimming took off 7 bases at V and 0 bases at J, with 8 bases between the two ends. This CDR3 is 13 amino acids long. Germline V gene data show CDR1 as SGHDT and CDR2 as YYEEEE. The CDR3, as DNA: TGTGCCAGCCGGGTGAGCTCTGGAAACACCATATATTTT. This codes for CASRVSSGNTIYF.